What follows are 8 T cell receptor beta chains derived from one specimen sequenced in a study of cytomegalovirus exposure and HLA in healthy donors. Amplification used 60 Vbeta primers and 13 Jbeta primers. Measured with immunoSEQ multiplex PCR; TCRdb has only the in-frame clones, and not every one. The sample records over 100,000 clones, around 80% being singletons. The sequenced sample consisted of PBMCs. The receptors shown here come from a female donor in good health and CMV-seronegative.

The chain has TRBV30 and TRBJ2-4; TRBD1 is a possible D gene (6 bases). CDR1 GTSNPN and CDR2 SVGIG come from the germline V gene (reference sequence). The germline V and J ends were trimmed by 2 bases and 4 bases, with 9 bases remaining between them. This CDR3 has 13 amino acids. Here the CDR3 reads CAWSPGTKNIQYF. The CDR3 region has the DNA TGTGCCTGGAGTCCCGGGACAAAAAACATTCAGTACTTC.

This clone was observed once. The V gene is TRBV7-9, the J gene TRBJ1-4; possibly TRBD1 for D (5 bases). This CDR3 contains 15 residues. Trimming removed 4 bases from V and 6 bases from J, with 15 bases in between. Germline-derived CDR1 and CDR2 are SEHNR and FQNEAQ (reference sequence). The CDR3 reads CASSSQDTIHEKLFF. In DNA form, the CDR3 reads TGTGCCAGCAGCTCCCAGGACACCATCCATGAAAAACTGTTTTTT.

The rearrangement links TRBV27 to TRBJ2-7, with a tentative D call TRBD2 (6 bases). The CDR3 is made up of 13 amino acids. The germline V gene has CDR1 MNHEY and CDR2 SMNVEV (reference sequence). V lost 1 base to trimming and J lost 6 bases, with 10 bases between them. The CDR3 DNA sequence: TGTGCCAGCAGTTTATACGGGGACTCCGAGCAGTACTTC. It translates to CASSLYGDSEQYF.

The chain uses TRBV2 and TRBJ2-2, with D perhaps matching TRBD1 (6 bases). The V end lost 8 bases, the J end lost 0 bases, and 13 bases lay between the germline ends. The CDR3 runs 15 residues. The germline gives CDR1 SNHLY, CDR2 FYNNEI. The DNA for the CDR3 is TGTGCCAGCCAAGACAGGATTCCGAACACCGGGGAGCTGTTTTTT. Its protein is CASQDRIPNTGELFF.

DNA of the CDR3: TGCGCCAGCAGCTTGGGTCGGGGGGGCCAATGTTATTTT. It translates to CASSLGRGGQCYF. The chain couples TRBV5-1 to TRBJ2-3; 8 bases agree with TRBD2. The CDR3 totals 13 residues. V shed 0 bases, J shed 15 bases, and the junction held 9 bases outside the gene matches. CDR1 and CDR2 from the germline V gene are SGHRS and YFSETQ.

Written as DNA, the CDR3 is TGTGCCAGCAGGGCGGGACTTGCCCTTAGCACAGATACGCAGTATTTT. Translated: CASRAGLALSTDTQYF. V gene TRBV7-9 combines with J gene TRBJ2-3; D perhaps matches TRBD2 (6 bases). The length of the CDR3 is 16 residues. Trimming took 6 bases from V and 0 from J, leaving 16 bases between them. Germline CDR1 is SEHNR and CDR2 is FQNEAQ (reference sequence).

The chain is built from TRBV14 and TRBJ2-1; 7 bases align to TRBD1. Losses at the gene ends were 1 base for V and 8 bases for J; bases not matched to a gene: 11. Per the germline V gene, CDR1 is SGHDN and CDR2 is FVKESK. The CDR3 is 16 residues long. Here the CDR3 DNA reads TGTGCCAGCAGCCAAGGGAGAGGGGGCGCATATGATGAGCAGTTCTTC. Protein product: CASSQGRGGAYDEQFF.

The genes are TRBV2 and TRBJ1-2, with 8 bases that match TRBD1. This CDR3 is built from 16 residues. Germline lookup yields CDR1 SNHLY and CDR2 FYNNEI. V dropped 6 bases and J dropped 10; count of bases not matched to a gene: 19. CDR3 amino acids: CASSLKRTGLPGSYTF. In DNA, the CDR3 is TGTGCCAGCAGCCTCAAACGGACAGGGCTTCCCGGTTCCTACACCTTC.